This T cell receptor beta chain was profiled in a study of T cell responses to AZD1222 COVID-19 vaccine. Findings and caveats of the study: Vaccine-related CD4 TCRs covered spike, predominating at 160-218 and 743-854. Clonal diversity was possibly underestimated, and white British individuals and females predominated among donors. Targeting of unmutated variant regions was reportedly seen in nearly half of spike-specific TCRs.

Per the germline V gene, CDR1 is MDHEN and CDR2 is SYDVKM. There are 15 residues in the CDR3. V lost 5 bases and J lost 11, with 24 bases in between. Concerning this clone itself: The antigen is undetermined.

Assay used: immunoSEQ multiplex PCR; TCRdb lists only in-frame clones, some missing. The sample lists 150,000 or so clones, roughly 87% occurring once. The sequences come from peripheral blood, collected on day 0 of AZD1222 vaccination. This receptor was obtained from an adult in good health. The V gene is TRBV28, the J gene TRBJ1-1, with D possibly being TRBD1 (5 bases). DNA of the CDR3: TGTGCCAGCAGTCCGCTCGGGGGGGGTGCGATACGGGCTTTCTTT. It codes for CASSPLGGGAIRAFF.